What follows is one T cell receptor (beta chain) and its context. The sample belongs to a study of shared T cell receptors in the human thymus. The CDR3 is 17 residues long. V dropped 3 bases and J dropped 1; count of bases not matched to a gene: 8. CDR1 is SGHDT and CDR2 is YYEEEE in the germline V gene. Repertoires were generated with immunoSEQ multiplex PCR, while TCRdb's copy carries only in-frame clones and drops some. The data show hundreds of thousands of clones, around 87% seen once. The sample was also reused in another study, on human thymus T cells. That source notes: Healthy Finnish infants undergoing corrective surgery for congenital heart defects provided the donor material. The study used thymus tissue resected during corrective heart surgery. Within thymic and blood repertoires, V and J gene usage appeared to be biased. In unrelated individuals, thymic repertoires overlapped highly, according to related research.

This chain joins TRBV5-6 and TRBJ2-3; 10 bases agree with TRBD2. Input material: thymocytes. The clonotype originates from a boy under three years old with a congenital heart defect. Here the CDR3 DNA reads TGTGCCAGCAGCTGGGAGCGGGAGGGTCTGGGCACAGATACGCAGTATTTT. Translating gives CASSWEREGLGTDTQYF.